A selection of T cell receptor beta chains follows, all from one sample in a study of blood T cells in healthy people across ages. Via MiXCR, TCRdb re-called the 5' RACE reads, giving one row per CDR3 protein. The sample holds about 970,000 distinct CDR3 sequences, around 54% seen once. Material for sequencing was blood. Receptor source: a woman aged 55-70 years in good health. Both conserved end residues are part of each CDR3. The D gene is left open where the match is weak. Expanded clones are given a class, and other clones once, few, many or no size at all.

d_call clone_size j_call v_call cdr3_aa cdr3_nt
- - TRBJ2-7 TRBV12-3/TRBV12-4 CASSSAGQLYKQYF TGTGCCAGCAGTTCCGCGGGACAATTATACAAGCAGTACTTC
- - TRBJ2-3 TRBV29-1 CSVESTGVDTQYF TGCAGCGTTGAGTCCACCGGGGTTGATACGCAGTATTTT
- - TRBJ2-5 TRBV11-2 CASSLVDGAEEETQYF TGTGCCAGCAGCTTAGTCGACGGGGCGGAAGAAGAGACCCAGTACTTC
- - TRBJ1-3 TRBV20-1 CSARSSGNTIYF TGCAGTGCTAGAAGCTCTGGAAACACCATATATTTT
- few TRBJ2-6 TRBV3-1 CASSQGPGPGANVLTF TGTGCCAGCAGCCAAGGTCCGGGGCCTGGGGCCAACGTCCTGACTTTC
- - TRBJ2-7 TRBV20-1 CSAREGGSSYEQYF TGCAGTGCTAGAGAAGGTGGCAGCTCCTACGAGCAGTACTTC
- - TRBJ1-3 TRBV30 CAWRGSGNTIYF TGTGCCTGGAGGGGATCTGGAAACACCATATATTTT
- - TRBJ2-1 TRBV5-6 CASTHGTSRNEQFF TGTGCCAGCACCCACGGAACTAGCAGAAATGAGCAGTTCTTC
- - TRBJ2-4 TRBV28 CASSPAPRNIQYF TGTGCCAGCAGCCCCGCACCGCGGAACATTCAGTACTTC
- - TRBJ2-4 TRBV30 CAWSRDLAKNIQYF TGTGCCTGGAGTCGCGATTTAGCCAAAAACATTCAGTACTTC
- few TRBJ2-5 TRBV11-3 CASSLSPYQETQYF TGTGCCAGCAGCTTAAGTCCGTACCAAGAGACCCAGTACTTC
- - TRBJ2-1 TRBV5-1 CASSSIGSYNEQFF TGCGCCAGCAGCTCGATCGGGAGCTACAATGAGCAGTTCTTC
- - TRBJ2-1 TRBV7-9 CTTPPRDPLQQFF TGTACCACTCCCCCCCGGGACCCTCTCCAGCAGTTCTTC
- once TRBJ2-3 TRBV20-1 CSAPGGSSTDTQYF TGCAGTGCTCCAGGCGGGTCTAGCACAGATACGCAGTATTTT
- - TRBJ2-7 TRBV27 CASSFINHENEQYF TGTGCCAGCAGTTTTATTAATCACGAAAACGAGCAGTACTTC
TRBD1 - TRBJ1-2 TRBV30 CAWSRDSANYGYTF TGTGCCTGGAGCCGGGACAGTGCCAATTATGGCTACACCTTC
- - TRBJ1-2 TRBV16 CASSQSGGNGYTF TGTGCCAGCAGCCAATCTGGGGGAAATGGCTACACCTTC
- - TRBJ1-2 TRBV7-9 CASSLVTTTGYTF TGTGCCAGCAGCTTAGTGACGACTACTGGCTACACCTTC
- - TRBJ1-5 TRBV4-1 CASSHGGNNQPRHF TGCGCCAGCAGCCACGGTGGAAACAATCAGCCCCGGCATTTT
- once TRBJ2-5 TRBV12-3/TRBV12-4 CASSWEVQETQYF TGTGCCAGCAGTTGGGAGGTCCAAGAGACCCAGTACTTC
- - TRBJ2-1 TRBV20-1 CSARNPISYNEQFF TGCAGTGCTAGGAACCCAATCTCCTACAATGAGCAGTTCTTC
- - TRBJ2-7 TRBV7-9 CANSLGASSHEQYF TGTGCCAACAGTTTAGGAGCCAGCTCCCACGAGCAGTACTTC
TRBD1 few TRBJ2-6 TRBV29-1 CSVETGAGANVLTF TGCAGCGTTGAAACAGGGGCTGGGGCCAACGTCCTGACTTTC
- few TRBJ1-5 TRBV27 CASSGQGLQPQHF TGTGCCAGCAGCGGACAAGGGCTCCAGCCCCAGCATTTT
- once TRBJ2-4 TRBV5-6 CASSLTGTEKNIQYF TGTGCCAGCAGCCTAACCGGGACGGAAAAAAACATTCAGTACTTC
- - TRBJ2-5 TRBV18 CASSPQPRETQYF TGTGCCAGCTCACCCCAACCGAGAGAGACCCAGTACTTC
- - TRBJ2-5 TRBV7-9 CASSISGAQETQYF TGTGCCAGCAGCATCTCCGGGGCCCAAGAGACCCAGTACTTC
TRBD1 - TRBJ1-1 TRBV6-1 CASSDWTGSRTEAFF TGTGCCAGCAGTGACTGGACAGGGAGCCGCACTGAAGCTTTCTTT
- - TRBJ2-7 TRBV9 CASSRRPDSYEQYF TGTGCCAGCAGCAGAAGACCGGACTCCTACGAGCAGTACTTC
- - TRBJ2-7 TRBV18 CASSPPAITYEQYF TGTGCCAGCTCACCTCCAGCTATCACCTACGAGCAGTACTTC
TRBD1 - TRBJ2-3 TRBV11-2 CASNFRGQTDTQYF TGTGCCAGCAACTTCAGGGGGCAAACAGATACGCAGTATTTT
- - TRBJ2-1 TRBV7-2 CASSFNGDSTAGEQFF TGTGCCAGCAGCTTTAACGGAGACTCGACCGCGGGTGAGCAGTTCTTC
- few TRBJ1-2 TRBV12-3/TRBV12-4 CASRDKSYGYTF TGTGCCAGCCGGGACAAGTCGTATGGCTACACCTTC
- - TRBJ1-1 TRBV5-1 CASREGAGTEAFF TGCGCCAGCAGAGAAGGGGCCGGCACTGAAGCTTTCTTT
TRBD1 - TRBJ2-7 TRBV7-9 CASSSTTGGAYEQYF TGTGCCAGCAGCTCCACCACAGGGGGCGCCTACGAGCAGTACTTC
- - TRBJ2-6 TRBV2 CASSFQGSGANVLTF TGTGCCAGCAGTTTTCAGGGTTCTGGGGCCAACGTCCTGACTTTC